These 27 T cell receptor beta chains were sequenced from one sample in a study of shared clonotypes between healthy human individuals. The table came from immunoSEQ multiplex PCR; TCRdb's copy has only in-frame clones and leaves some out. The sample consists of 2 million to 2.5 million clones, roughly 93% of them appearing once. The sequenced sample was naive CD4+ T cells from PBMCs. Noted subset: CD45RA+ positively selected. These receptors originate from a man between 18 and 29 years old in good health. Some clones in this sample may be carry-over from other donors' samples.

The rearrangement links TRBV5-1 to TRBJ2-1; D ambiguous. Trimming removed 4 bases from V and 2 bases from J, with 13 bases in between. CDR1 and CDR2 (germline): SGHRS, YFSETQ. CDR3 length: 15 amino acids. CDR3 DNA: TGCGCCAGCAGCCCCCCGTTAGGGCCCTACAATGAGCAGTTCTTC. Its protein is CASSPPLGPYNEQFF.

The chain couples TRBV19 to TRBJ2-1; 8 bases match TRBD1. This CDR3 comprises 16 residues. Germline V CDR1 and CDR2: LNHDA, SQIVND (reference sequence). Trimming cost V 5 bases and J 2 bases; bases outside gene matches: 8. Here the CDR3 DNA reads TGTGCCAGTAGTTCTCAGTCGGACAGGGCCTACAATGAGCAGTTCTTC. It specifies CASSSQSDRAYNEQFF.

The sample holds one count of this clone. The chain uses TRBV5-4 and TRBJ2-2, with 10 bases fitting TRBD2. V dropped 4 bases and J dropped 1; count of bases not matched to a gene: 4. CDR3 length: 16 residues. The germline V gene has CDR1 SGHNT and CDR2 YYREEE (reference sequence). CDR3 loop: CASSGGTSENTGELFF. The CDR3 DNA reads TGTGCCAGCAGCGGCGGGACTAGCGAGAACACCGGGGAGCTGTTTTTT.

The chain links TRBV19 to TRBJ2-5; 7 bases are a match to TRBD2. The CDR3 is made up of 19 amino acids. Germline V gives CDR1 LNHDA, CDR2 SQIVND (reference sequence). V was pared by 5 bases and J by 4 bases, with 22 bases of the junction left unmatched. The CDR3 spells CASSPSATSAVLRGETQYF. DNA of the CDR3: TGTGCCAGTAGTCCTTCGGCCACTAGCGCAGTCCTTCGGGGAGAGACCCAGTACTTC.

V usage is TRBV27 and J usage is TRBJ2-2; 8 bases are shared with TRBD2. The germline V gene has CDR1 MNHEY and CDR2 SMNVEV (reference sequence). The CDR3 extends over 14 amino acids. V was clipped by 3 bases and J by 7 bases; unmatched bases: 4. As DNA, the CDR3 is TGTGCCAGCAGTTTCGGGAGGGCTGACGGGGAGCTGTTTTTT. This gives the protein CASSFGRADGELFF.

The V and J genes are TRBV7-8 and TRBJ2-5; TRBD1 aligns across 9 bases. V gave up 2 bases and J gave up 4 bases; unmatched junction bases: 8. The germline V gene has CDR1 SGHVS and CDR2 FQNEAQ. This CDR3 has 16 residues. The CDR3 sequence is CASSLKPGTGRETQYF. The CDR3 coding sequence is TGTGCCAGCAGCTTAAAACCCGGGACAGGGCGAGAGACCCAGTACTTC.

The chain links TRBV9 to TRBJ2-1, with D uncertain. The germline gives CDR1 SGDLS, CDR2 YYNGEE. The CDR3 has 17 amino acids. V gave up 0 bases and J gave up 0 bases, with 13 bases separating them. The CDR3 is CASSVEGGRSSYNEQFF. For the CDR3, the DNA is TGTGCCAGCAGCGTAGAAGGCGGCCGGAGCTCCTACAATGAGCAGTTCTTC.

Comments on this clone: Other DNA sequences in this specimen translate into the identical CDR3. V and J are TRBV5-5 and TRBJ2-7, with 7 bases lining up with TRBD1. The CDR3 covers 14 residues. J lost 3 bases, V lost 1 base, and 4 bases had no gene match. Germline V gene sequence: CDR1 SGHKS, CDR2 YYEKEE (reference sequence). In nucleotides, the CDR3 is TGTGCCAGCAGCTTGACCGGGACAGTCTACGAGCAGTACTTC. This encodes CASSLTGTVYEQYF.

The chain carries TRBV10-3 and TRBJ1-1; D possibly corresponds to TRBD1 (5 bases). The V gene's germline CDR1 is ENHRY and CDR2 SYGVKD. The CDR3 sequence is 14 residues long. Trimming took off 4 bases at V and 8 bases at J, with 17 bases between the two ends. The CDR3 nucleotides read TGTGCCATCAGTGGCCCACCCAGGGTAGAGGAAGCTTTCTTT. Protein: CAISGPPRVEEAFF.

This chain joins TRBV11-3 and TRBJ2-7; no firm D call. The germline V and J ends were trimmed by 2 bases and 4 bases, with 9 bases remaining between them. The CDR3 is 13 residues long. The germline gives CDR1 SGHNT, CDR2 YENEEA. CDR3 nucleotides: TGTGCCAGCAGCTTAAGGCTTGGGTACGAGCAGTACTTC. Protein: CASSLRLGYEQYF.

The rearrangement joins TRBV4-3 to TRBJ2-7; the match to TRBD2 covers 12 bases. The V gene's germline CDR1 is LGHNA and CDR2 YSLEER. The CDR3 is 17 amino acids. V shed 4 bases, J shed 7 bases, and the junction held 14 bases outside the gene matches. CDR3 loop: CASSRVLAGGPVGEQYF. DNA for the CDR3: TGCGCCAGCAGCCGAGTGCTAGCGGGAGGGCCTGTGGGTGAGCAGTACTTC.

The V gene is TRBV4-1, the J gene TRBJ1-2, with 9 positions matching TRBD1. Per the germline V gene, CDR1 is MGHRA and CDR2 is YSYEKL. The V and J ends lost 3 bases and 8 bases, in that order; junction bases with no gene match: 10. The CDR3 contains 15 residues. CDR3 loop: CASSQGPGQGRGYTF. The DNA of the CDR3 is TGCGCCAGCAGCCAGGGACCGGGACAGGGTAGGGGCTACACCTTC.

The chain combines TRBV28 with TRBJ2-7; the match to TRBD1 covers 7 bases. The V and J ends lost 7 bases and 0 bases, in that order; junction bases with no gene match: 6. Germline lookup yields CDR1 MDHEN and CDR2 SYDVKM. There are 14 residues in the CDR3. The CDR3 here is CASTENRGSYEQYF. The CDR3 DNA reads as TGTGCCAGCACCGAGAACAGGGGCTCCTACGAGCAGTACTTC.

The chain carries TRBV18 and TRBJ2-3; 14 bases agree with TRBD2. The CDR3 totals 21 residues. V dropped 1 base and J dropped 1; count of bases not matched to a gene: 13. Germline loops: CDR1 KGHSH, CDR2 LQKENI. The chain's CDR3 is CASSPLPGTSGRAGGTDTQYF. CDR3 DNA sequence: TGTGCCAGCTCACCACTGCCCGGGACTAGCGGGAGAGCAGGGGGCACAGATACGCAGTATTTT. Combining the CDR3 with reference TRBV18 and TRBJ2-3 gives the whole variable domain NAGVMQNPRHLVRRRGQEARLRCSPMKGHSHVYWYRQLPEEGLKFMVYLQKENIIDESGMPKERFSAEFPKEGPSILRIQQVVRGDSAAYFCASSPLPGTSGRAGGTDTQYFGPGTRLTVL.

The sample holds one count of this clone. This chain uses TRBV5-5 with TRBJ2-7; TRBD1 matches at 7 bases. The CDR3 is 15 amino acids. The V segment lost 0 bases and the J segment 4 bases; nucleotides outside the gene matches: 7. CDR1 and CDR2 from the germline V gene are SGHKS and YYEKEE (reference sequence). The CDR3 loop is CASSLATGPMYEQYF. CDR3 in DNA: TGTGCCAGCAGCTTGGCGACAGGGCCTATGTACGAGCAGTACTTC.

CDR3 nucleotide sequence: TGTGCCAGCAGCTTCGGGTTGAGAGTAAACGAGAACACTGAAGCTTTCTTT. Its translation: CASSFGLRVNENTEAFF. This chain joins TRBV5-4 and TRBJ1-1; unclear D gene. The CDR3 has 17 residues. Germline values: CDR1 SGHNT, CDR2 YYREEE (reference sequence). Trimming left V 2 bases short and J 1 base short, with 18 bases between.

The rearrangement links TRBV28 to TRBJ1-2; perhaps TRBD1 as D (5 bases). The CDR3 extends over 14 amino acids. Germline V gene sequence: CDR1 MDHEN, CDR2 SYDVKM. V shed 1 base and J shed 6 bases, with 12 bases lying between them. The CDR3 DNA is TGTGCCAGCAGTTTATCGGTGGGGACCCATGGCTACACCTTC. Its translation is CASSLSVGTHGYTF.

The V and J genes are TRBV7-2 and TRBJ2-1, with D possibly TRBD1 on 5 matching bases. The CDR3 spans 13 residues. Germline CDR1 and CDR2: SGHTA and FQGNSA. Trimming shortened V by 8 bases and J by 14 bases, and 22 bases separated the two germline ends. The CDR3 DNA follows: TGTGCCAGCGGCGACAGCCCTTCCCCTAGTAAGTTCTTC. Translating gives CASGDSPSPSKFF.

Regarding this clone: One end of the junction fails to match germline, which may point to a read error. The chain has TRBV18 and TRBJ1-5, with D possibly matching TRBD1 (6 bases). CDR1 and CDR2 from the germline V gene are KGHSH and LQKENI. CDR3 length: 15 amino acids. CDR3 sequence reads: CANSPPGAGNQPQHF. CDR3 DNA sequence: TGTGCCAACTCACCACCGGGGGCGGGCAATCAGCCCCAGCATTTT.

Points on this clone: This specimen includes other DNA sequences encoding the same CDR3. The J gene is TRBJ2-1, the V gene TRBV7-3; TRBD2 agrees at 10 bases. Trimming took 5 bases from V and 3 from J; bases not matched to a gene: 4. Per germline, CDR1 SGHTA and CDR2 FQGTGA. This CDR3 has 15 residues. As DNA, the CDR3 is TGTGCCAGCAGCGCTGGACTAGCGGTCTACAATGAGCAGTTCTTC. This gives the protein CASSAGLAVYNEQFF.

About this clone itself: One end of the junction fails to match germline, which may point to a read error. J is TRBJ2-3 and V is TRBV11-2; D is unresolved. The germline V gene has CDR1 SGHAT and CDR2 FQNNGV. This CDR3 spans 13 amino acids. CDR3 DNA sequence: TGTGCCAGCAGCATAGACCAGACAGATACGCAGTATTTT. Translation gives CASSIDQTDTQYF.

This rearrangement joins TRBV28 to TRBJ2-7, with 9 bases aligning to TRBD2. Per the germline V gene, CDR1 is MDHEN and CDR2 is SYDVKM. Trimming removed 3 bases from V and 7 bases from J; junction bases left unmatched: 10. There are 15 residues in the CDR3. CDR3 in DNA: TGTGCCAGCAGTTTGGGTGGCGGGAGGGCCCAAGAGCAGTACTTC. Amino acid sequence: CASSLGGGRAQEQYF.

The chain couples TRBV5-4 to TRBJ2-7; D is possibly TRBD1 (5 bases). The CDR3 consists of 15 residues. Germline V CDR1 and CDR2: SGHNT, YYREEE (reference sequence). Deletions cut 4 bases from V and 3 bases from J, with 17 bases between. The CDR3 DNA reads TGTGCCAGCAGCGGGAAGACAGCAGACCACTACGAGCAGTACTTC. It codes for CASSGKTADHYEQYF.

The CDR3 protein is CASSTLAGGTDTQYF. The CDR3 region has the DNA TGTGCCAGCAGCACACTAGCGGGAGGAACAGATACGCAGTATTTT. The chain links TRBV9 to TRBJ2-3, with 12 bases matching TRBD2. CDR1 is SGDLS and CDR2 is YYNGEE in the germline V gene. The CDR3 covers 15 residues. The V and J ends lost 4 bases and 3 bases, in that order; junction bases with no gene match: 3.

Remarks on this clone: The same CDR3 can be traced to other DNA sequences in this sample. The chain uses TRBV9 and TRBJ2-1; D might be TRBD1 (6 bases). The germline gives CDR1 SGDLS, CDR2 YYNGEE. CDR3 length equals 15 residues. V lost 2 bases, J lost 0 bases, and 9 bases lay in between. In DNA, the CDR3 is TGTGCCAGCAGCGTGGGGGCGAGCTCCTACAATGAGCAGTTCTTC. Residues: CASSVGASSYNEQFF.

The chain joins TRBV28 to TRBJ2-7, with a tentative D call TRBD2 (6 bases). Germline values: CDR1 MDHEN, CDR2 SYDVKM. Trimming removed 3 bases from V and 5 bases from J, with 11 bases in between. The CDR3 extends over 13 amino acids. The CDR3 bases are TGTGCCAGCAGTTTTGGAGGGAAGGACGAGCAGTACTTC. It translates to CASSFGGKDEQYF.

The chain joins TRBV28 to TRBJ2-2; 13 nucleotides line up with TRBD2. In germline, CDR1 is MDHEN, CDR2 SYDVKM. V gave up 5 bases and J gave up 8 bases; unmatched junction bases: 8. The length of the CDR3 is 16 residues. The CDR3 coding sequence is TGTGCCAGCAGTAAGCAGACTAGCGGGAGGTTGGGGGAGCTGTTTTTT. Protein sequence: CASSKQTSGRLGELFF.